This note documents a single T cell receptor (beta chain) sequence. What it binds is not known. Other DNA sequences within the sample encode an identical CDR3. This record belongs to a study of shared clonotypes between healthy human individuals. Study at large: Donors, aged 18 to 49, were a couple of women and a few men. Whole-study results and caveats: Against clonotypes common to all four donors, non-shared ones had lower generation probabilities.

Germline CDR1 reads MDHEN; CDR2 reads SYDVKM. The CDR3 consists of 12 residues. Trimming left V 6 bases short and J 2 bases short, with 8 bases between. Naive CD8 populations comprised CD45RO-negative cells positively selected for CCR7, excluding terminally differentiated effector memory CD45RA+ cells. It was at deep level that the assay was run. As handled by the study authors: Filtering was not the same, since immunoSEQ gave junction-only sequences without quality scores. Assay: immunoSEQ multiplex PCR; the TCRdb copy retains only in-frame clones and omits some. That table gives V, J and clone size, and the DNA gave D and trimming. Here the sample spans about 590,000 clones, around 95% being singletons.

Specimen: naive CD8+ T cells sorted from blood. The sequence came from a woman aged 30 to 39 in good health. The chain carries TRBV28 and TRBJ2-7; D not resolved. The CDR3 is CASSFRPYEQYF. The CDR3 DNA reads TGTGCCAGCAGCTTCCGGCCCTACGAGCAGTACTTC.